This T cell receptor beta chain was documented in a study of blood T cell repertoires in COVID-19. CDR1 and CDR2 from the germline V gene are GTSNPN and SVGIG (reference sequence). The CDR3 runs to 15 residues. V lost 2 bases, J lost 5 bases, and 18 bases lay in between. The repertoire was sequenced with immunoSEQ multiplex PCR; TCRdb's copy has only in-frame clones and lacks some. The sample shows 65,000 to 90,000 clones, roughly 88% of them seen only once. The sequencing sample was made of peripheral blood. The sequence was obtained from an elderly woman with acute or convalescent COVID-19. The J gene is TRBJ1-1, the V gene TRBV30; tentative D call: TRBD1 (5 bases). The chain's CDR3 is CAWSPAAGKFTEAFF. As DNA, the CDR3 is TGTGCCTGGAGTCCCGCCGCAGGGAAGTTTACTGAAGCTTTCTTT.